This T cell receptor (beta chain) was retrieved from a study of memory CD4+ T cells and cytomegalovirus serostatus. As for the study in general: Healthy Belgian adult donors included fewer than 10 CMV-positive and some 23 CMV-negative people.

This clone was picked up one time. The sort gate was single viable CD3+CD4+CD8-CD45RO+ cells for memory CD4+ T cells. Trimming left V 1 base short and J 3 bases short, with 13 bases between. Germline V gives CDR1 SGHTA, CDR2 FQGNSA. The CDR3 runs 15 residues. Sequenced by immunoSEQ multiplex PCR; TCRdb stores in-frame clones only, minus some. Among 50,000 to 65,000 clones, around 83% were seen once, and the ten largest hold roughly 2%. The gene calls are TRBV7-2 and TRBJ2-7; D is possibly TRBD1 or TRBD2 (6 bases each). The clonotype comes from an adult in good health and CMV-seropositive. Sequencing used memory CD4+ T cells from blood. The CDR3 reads CASSLGTGASYEQYF. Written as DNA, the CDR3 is TGTGCCAGCAGCTTAGGTACGGGGGCGAGCTACGAGCAGTACTTC.